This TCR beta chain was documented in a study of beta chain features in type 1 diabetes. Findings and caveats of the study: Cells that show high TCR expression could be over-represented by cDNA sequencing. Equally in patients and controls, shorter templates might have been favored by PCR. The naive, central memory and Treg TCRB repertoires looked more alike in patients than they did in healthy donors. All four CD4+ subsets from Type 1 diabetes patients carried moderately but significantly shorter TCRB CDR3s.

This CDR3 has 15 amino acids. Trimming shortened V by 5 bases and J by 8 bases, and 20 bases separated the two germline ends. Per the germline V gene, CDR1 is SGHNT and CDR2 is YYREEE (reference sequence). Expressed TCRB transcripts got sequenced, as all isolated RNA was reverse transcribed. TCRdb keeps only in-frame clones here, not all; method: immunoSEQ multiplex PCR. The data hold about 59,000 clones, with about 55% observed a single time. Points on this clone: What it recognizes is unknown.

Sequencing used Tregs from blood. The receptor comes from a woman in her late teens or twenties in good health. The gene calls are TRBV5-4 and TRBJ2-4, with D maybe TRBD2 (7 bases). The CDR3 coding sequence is TGTGCCAGCAGGGCCAGAGGGGGAGGGGTCGACATTCAGTACTTC. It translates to CASRARGGGVDIQYF. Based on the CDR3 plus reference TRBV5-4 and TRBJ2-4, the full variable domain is ETGVTQSPTHLIKTRGQQVTLRCSSQSGHNTVSWYQQALGQGPQFIFQYYREEENGRGNFPPRFSGLQFPNYSSELNVNALELDDSALYLCASRARGGGVDIQYFGAGTRLSVL.